Listed here are 32 T cell receptor beta chains from one sample, sequenced in a study of siplizumab effects on memory and regulatory T cells. For these receptors, no antigen is known. Sequenced by immunoSEQ multiplex PCR; TCRdb stores in-frame clones only, minus some. Among 5,000 to 6,000 clones listed, roughly half were seen once. The authors cocultured the mixed lymphocyte reaction cells at 37 degrees C for less than seven days. The sample taken for sequencing was CFSE-low (dividing) CD8+ T cells sorted from an allogeneic mixed lymphocyte reaction. The source of these receptors is a human donor in good health; the cells came from an allogeneic mixed lymphocyte reaction. Some clones in this sample may be carry-over from other donors' samples.

This clone was seen only a few times. This rearrangement joins TRBV28 to TRBJ1-1; TRBD1 might be the D (5 bases). Trimming took off 5 bases at V and 0 bases at J, with 13 bases between the two ends. The CDR3 spans 15 residues. Per the germline V gene, CDR1 is MDHEN and CDR2 is SYDVKM. CDR3 sequence reads: CASSTPTEMNTEAFF. The CDR3 nucleotides read TGTGCCAGCAGTACCCCGACAGAGATGAACACTGAAGCTTTCTTT.

In its sample, this clone was seen a few times. The chain joins TRBV5-6 to TRBJ2-1; D unclear. CDR3 length: 14 residues. Trimming removed 0 bases from V and 5 bases from J, with 9 bases in between. Germline V gives CDR1 SGHDT, CDR2 YYEEEE. The DNA for the CDR3 is TGTGCCAGCAGCTTGGGGTTGGAGAACAATGAGCAGTTCTTC. It yields the protein CASSLGLENNEQFF.

This rearrangement joins TRBV27 to TRBJ2-3; 7 bases align to TRBD2. V lost 3 bases, J lost 6 bases, and 9 bases stayed unmatched. The CDR3 is made up of 15 amino acids. Germline loops: CDR1 MNHEY, CDR2 SMNVEV (reference sequence). CDR3 bases: TGTGCCAGCAGTTTGAACCCTAGCGGCGAGGATACGCAGTATTTT. Protein: CASSLNPSGEDTQYF.

This clone has just a few counts. The rearrangement links TRBV11-2 to TRBJ1-6; D unresolved. In germline, CDR1 is SGHAT, CDR2 FQNNGV. There are 15 residues in the CDR3. Between the trimmed V and J ends, which lost 4 bases and 8 bases, there was a span of 15 bases. The CDR3 sequence: CASSWVGGKDSPLHF. CDR3 nucleotide sequence: TGTGCCAGCAGCTGGGTGGGAGGGAAGGATTCACCCCTCCACTTT. Drawing the rest from reference TRBV11-2 and TRBJ1-6, the complete variable domain is EAGVAQSPRYKIIEKRQSVAFWCNPISGHATLYWYQQILGQGPKLLIQFQNNGVVDDSQLPKDRFSAERLKGVDSTLKIQPAKLEDSAVYLCASSWVGGKDSPLHFGNGTRLTVT.

The sample holds a few counts of this clone. The chain links TRBV2 to TRBJ2-1; possibly TRBD2 for D (5 bases). The CDR3 is 15 amino acids. Looked up from germline, CDR1 is SNHLY and CDR2 is FYNNEI. The V end was cut by 6 bases, the J end by 0 bases, with 12 bases between. This chain's CDR3 is CASRLDSSSYNEQFF. DNA of the CDR3: TGTGCCAGCAGACTGGACTCGAGCTCCTACAATGAGCAGTTCTTC. The entire variable domain, with the rest obtained from reference TRBV2 and TRBJ2-1, is as follows: EPEVTQTPSHQVTQMGQEVILRCVPISNHLYFYWYRQILGQKVEFLVSFYNNEISEKSEIFDDQFSVERPDGSNFTLKIRSTKLEDSAMYFCASRLDSSSYNEQFFGPGTRLTVL.

As to this clone: This sample also contains other DNA sequences that code for the same CDR3. The chain uses TRBV28 and TRBJ2-1; 8 nucleotides align to TRBD2. The CDR3 has 18 residues. The V segment lost 2 bases and the J segment 2 bases; nucleotides outside the gene matches: 11. Germline loops: CDR1 MDHEN, CDR2 SYDVKM. The CDR3 spells CASSLVGAGGRPYNEQFF. The CDR3 DNA sequence: TGTGCCAGCAGTTTAGTCGGCGCGGGGGGCCGCCCCTACAATGAGCAGTTCTTC.

This clone was counted only a few times. This sequence joins TRBV14 and TRBJ2-7; 8 nucleotides line up with TRBD1. The germline V gene has CDR1 SGHDN and CDR2 FVKESK. This CDR3 comprises 14 residues. The trim removed 4 bases at V and 5 bases at J, leaving 7 bases unmatched. CDR3 region: CASSLQGARNEQYF. The CDR3 coding sequence is TGTGCCAGCAGCCTCCAGGGGGCGAGGAACGAGCAGTACTTC.

The rearrangement uses TRBV29-1 and TRBJ2-3; D is ambiguous. The CDR3 covers 14 residues. CDR1 SQVTM and CDR2 ANQGSEA come from the germline V gene. Trimming stripped 4 bases from V and 0 bases from J, with 11 bases between. CDR3 residues: CSVVELLSTDTQYF. For the CDR3, the DNA is TGCAGCGTTGTTGAGCTCCTCAGCACAGATACGCAGTATTTT.

V and J are TRBV6-5 and TRBJ1-2; no firm D call. CDR1 and CDR2 (germline): MNHEY, SVGAGI. CDR3 length: 15 residues. Trimming left V 3 bases short and J 8 bases short, with 19 bases between. In DNA form, the CDR3 reads TGTGCCAGCAGTTATCGGAATGCCCCCGAGGGAGGCTACACCTTC. This sequence encodes CASSYRNAPEGGYTF.

The rearrangement uses TRBV11-2 and TRBJ1-1; 7 bases are a match to TRBD1. CDR3 length equals 14 residues. Germline CDR1 is SGHAT and CDR2 is FQNNGV. V was clipped by 5 bases and J by 14 bases; unmatched bases: 17. CDR3 protein: CASSPGGRARPLFF. CDR3 DNA sequence: TGTGCCAGCAGCCCAGGGGGGAGGGCCCGTCCTCTCTTCTTT.

The V and J genes are TRBV19 and TRBJ1-1; 7 bases are shared with TRBD1. The CDR3 runs 16 residues. CDR1 LNHDA and CDR2 SQIVND come from the germline V gene (reference sequence). V lost 4 bases, J lost 0 bases, and 8 bases stayed unmatched. DNA for the CDR3: TGTGCCAGTAGTACCCGACAGGGCCTACTGAACACTGAAGCTTTCTTT. Amino acids: CASSTRQGLLNTEAFF.

This clone was seen more than once but under ten times. The rearrangement links TRBV7-6 to TRBJ2-7, with D tentatively TRBD2 (5 bases). Trimming took off 4 bases at V and 7 bases at J, with 14 bases between the two ends. Germline V lookup: CDR1 SGHVS, CDR2 FNYEAQ. The CDR3 covers 13 residues. CDR3 sequence: CASSSTGVSEQYF. The CDR3 DNA reads TGTGCCAGCAGCTCAACCGGGGTCAGTGAGCAGTACTTC. Full variable domain (outside the CDR3, taken from reference TRBV7-6 and TRBJ2-7): GAGVSQSPRYKVTKRGQDVALRCDPISGHVSLYWYRQALGQGPEFLTYFNYEAQQDKSGLPNDRFSAERPEGSISTLTIQRTEQRDSAMYRCASSSTGVSEQYFGPGTRLTVT.

V is TRBV6-1 and J is TRBJ1-5; D possibly corresponds to TRBD1 (6 bases). The CDR3 contains 14 residues. V lost 10 bases and J lost 6, with 19 bases in between. In germline, CDR1 is MNHNS, CDR2 SASEGT. CDR3 bases: TGTGCCACCGAGGACGTAACAGGGTTTCAGCCCCAGCATTTT. Translating gives CATEDVTGFQPQHF.

The rearrangement links TRBV6-6 to TRBJ2-7; D remains ambiguous. This CDR3 spans 11 amino acids. The ends were cut back, 2 bases at V and 6 bases at J, with 5 bases in the middle. CDR1 is MNHNY and CDR2 is SVGAGI in the germline V gene (reference sequence). CDR3 sequence reads: CASSYGPEQYF. CDR3 in DNA: TGTGCCAGCAGTTACGGTCCCGAGCAGTACTTC.

This clone is medium-sized (0.01 to 0.1%). The CDR3 coding sequence is TGCGCCAGCAGCTTGGAAGGGGGGCCCGGGGAGCTGTTTTTT. This sequence encodes CASSLEGGPGELFF. This chain joins TRBV5-1 and TRBJ2-2; D is tentatively TRBD1 or TRBD2 (6 bases each). Germline loops: CDR1 SGHRS, CDR2 YFSETQ. Deletions cut 0 bases from V and 6 bases from J, with 9 bases between. This CDR3 region has 14 residues.

The rearrangement links TRBV2 to TRBJ2-1; D is perhaps TRBD2 (5 bases). V was trimmed by 9 bases and J by 4 bases, leaving 10 bases between them. Per germline, CDR1 SNHLY and CDR2 FYNNEI. The length of the CDR3 is 12 residues. As DNA, the CDR3 is TGTGCCAGGAGGGTCGAGTACAATGAGCAGTTCTTC. Translated: CARRVEYNEQFF.

This clone was seen a few times. The rearrangement uses TRBV14 and TRBJ2-1, with TRBD2 identical over 11 bases. The junction had 9 bases not matched to a gene; V was cut back by 5 bases and J by 6 bases. CDR1 SGHDN and CDR2 FVKESK come from the germline V gene. CDR3 length: 16 amino acids. CDR3 nucleotide sequence: TGTGCCAGCAGCGGACATAGCGGGAGGGCCATCAATGAGCAGTTCTTC. The encoded protein is CASSGHSGRAINEQFF.

CDR3 sequence reads: CASSLTGGFSSGELFF. In DNA form, the CDR3 reads TGTGCCAGCAGCTTGACAGGGGGTTTTTCATCCGGGGAGCTGTTTTTT. V gene TRBV7-9 combines with J gene TRBJ2-2; TRBD1 aligns across 9 bases. Trimming removed 3 bases from V and 6 bases from J; junction bases left unmatched: 8. The CDR3 length is 16 residues. From germline, CDR1 is SEHNR and CDR2 FQNEAQ (reference sequence). The variable domain in full, with the rest retrieved from reference TRBV7-9 and TRBJ2-2, is DTGVSQNPRHKITKRGQNVTFRCDPISEHNRLYWYRQTLGQGPEFLTYFQNEAQLEKSRLLSDRFSAERPKGSFSTLEIQRTEQGDSAMYLCASSLTGGFSSGELFFGEGSRLTVL.

This clone is categorized as medium-sized. Written as DNA, the CDR3 is TGTGCCAGCAGCCAAGATCGATGGGAAGCTTTCTTT. This sequence encodes CASSQDRWEAFF. The V gene is TRBV14, the J gene TRBJ1-1; D call uncertain. V lost 0 bases and J lost 8, with 7 bases in between. From germline, CDR1 is SGHDN and CDR2 FVKESK. The CDR3 loop spans 12 amino acids.

The chain couples TRBV28 to TRBJ2-5; D ambiguous. This CDR3 contains 16 residues. Trimming took 7 bases from V and 2 from J, leaving 20 bases between them. Germline CDR1 and CDR2: MDHEN and SYDVKM. The CDR3 DNA follows: TGTGCCAGCACCCGTTTAGTTTCACCGGTTCAAGAGACCCAGTACTTC. Its protein product is CASTRLVSPVQETQYF.

The chain joins TRBV27 to TRBJ1-2; TRBD1 matches 9 bases. Germline V gene data show CDR1 as MNHEY and CDR2 as SMNVEV (reference sequence). The CDR3 loop spans 13 amino acids. Losses at the gene ends were 6 bases for V and 5 bases for J; bases not matched to a gene: 4. The CDR3 is CASSFGTGYGYTF. The DNA for the CDR3 is TGTGCCAGCAGCTTCGGGACAGGGTATGGCTACACCTTC.

The rearrangement links TRBV7-3 to TRBJ2-1; D ambiguous. The CDR3 is 12 residues long. Trimming shortened V by 1 base and J by 9 bases, and 7 bases separated the two germline ends. Germline CDR1 is SGHTA and CDR2 is FQGTGA. The CDR3 region is CASSLRRGEQFF. As DNA, the CDR3 is TGTGCCAGCAGCTTAAGACGAGGTGAGCAGTTCTTC.

This clone occurred a few times. The chain is built from TRBV4-1 and TRBJ2-7, with 7 bases that match TRBD2. V trimming: 1 base; J trimming: 6 bases; junction bases outside the gene matches: 3. There are 13 residues in the CDR3. Germline assignment: CDR1 MGHRA and CDR2 YSYEKL. The DNA for the CDR3 is TGCGCCAGCAGCCAAGGGGGGGGGTTCGAGCAGTACTTC. It codes for CASSQGGGFEQYF.

A few counts support this clone. The chain employs TRBV5-7 and TRBJ1-5; D is unclear. TRBV5-7 is labeled an ORF, and its function is uncertain. This CDR3 is built from 15 residues. V lost 1 base to trimming and J lost 7 bases, with 15 bases between them. The CDR3 sequence is CASSLTTASYQPQHF. In DNA, the CDR3 is TGTGCCAGCAGCTTGACTACAGCGAGTTACCAGCCCCAGCATTTT.

Only a few counts were recorded for this clone. The chain links TRBV11-2 to TRBJ2-7, with 11 bases matching TRBD1. This CDR3 has 17 amino acids. CDR1 and CDR2 (germline): SGHAT, FQNNGV. The J segment lost 2 bases and the V segment lost 1 base, leaving 7 bases of the junction unmatched. The CDR3, as DNA: TGTGCCAGCAGCTTAGTGGGACAGGGGGTCCCTCCCTACGAGCAGTACTTC. As protein: CASSLVGQGVPPYEQYF.

The chain recombines TRBV13 with TRBJ2-1; TRBD1 matches 9 bases. V lost 5 bases and J lost 8; bases outside the gene matches: 10. This CDR3 has 15 amino acids. Germline lookup yields CDR1 PRHDT and CDR2 FYEKMQ (reference sequence). The CDR3 is CASSPTGQGYHEQFF. CDR3 coding DNA: TGTGCCAGCAGCCCGACGGGACAGGGTTACCATGAGCAGTTCTTC.

This clone has more than one count but fewer than ten. The V gene is TRBV30, the J gene TRBJ2-7; 12 bases align to TRBD2. Germline CDR1 and CDR2: GTSNPN and SVGIG (reference sequence). CDR3 length: 14 amino acids. Trimming removed 2 bases from V and 4 bases from J; junction bases left unmatched: 3. The CDR3 here is CAWSPGLAGYEQYF. The CDR3 DNA follows: TGTGCCTGGAGTCCAGGACTAGCGGGGTACGAGCAGTACTTC.

The chain carries TRBV9 and TRBJ2-1; TRBD2 aligns across 11 bases. The CDR3 sequence is 16 residues long. Germline CDR1 is SGDLS and CDR2 is YYNGEE. V gave up 3 bases and J gave up 3 bases; unmatched junction bases: 5. CDR3 DNA: TGTGCCAGCAGCGACTCCCTAGCGGGAGGCTACAATGAGCAGTTCTTC. Its translation: CASSDSLAGGYNEQFF.

This rearrangement joins TRBV5-8 to TRBJ2-3, with 10 bases that match TRBD2. Unmatched junction bases numbered 1, after V lost 2 bases and J lost 1 base. Germline V lookup: CDR1 SGHTS, CDR2 YDEGEE. The CDR3 is 15 amino acids. CDR3 sequence (DNA): TGTGCCAGCAGCTTAGGGACTAGCGGCACAGATACGCAGTATTTT. Translated, it gives CASSLGTSGTDTQYF.

This clone was counted only a few times. The chain uses TRBV5-1 and TRBJ2-7; 7 bases align to TRBD1. The CDR3 runs 14 residues. The germline CDR1 and CDR2 sequences are SGHRS and YFSETQ. V was pared by 4 bases and J by 2 bases, with 6 bases of the junction left unmatched. CDR3 bases: TGCGCCAGCAGCCCGGGACAGATAACCTACGAGCAGTACTTC. Its protein product is CASSPGQITYEQYF.

By share of the sample, this clone is medium-sized. The chain recombines TRBV6-5 with TRBJ1-5; D is unclear. This CDR3 has 14 residues. Trimming took off 6 bases at V and 3 bases at J, with 12 bases between the two ends. Germline assignment: CDR1 MNHEY and CDR2 SVGAGI. CDR3 bases: TGTGCCAGCAGCATCAACAACTACAATCAGCCCCAGCATTTT. Protein product: CASSINNYNQPQHF.

The CDR3 bases are TGCGCCAGCAGTTTACTAGCGGCCTACAATGAGCAGTTCTTC. Residues: CASSLLAAYNEQFF. The rearrangement links TRBV10-2 to TRBJ2-1, with 8 positions matching TRBD2. Unmatched junction bases numbered 2, after V lost 5 bases and J lost 2 bases. The CDR3 consists of 14 residues. Germline V gene sequence: CDR1 WSHSY, CDR2 SAAADI.